This T cell receptor (beta chain) is from a study of blood T cell repertoires in COVID-19. Overall study context: Whether acute or convalescent, the COVID-19 samples came from the United States, Italy and Spain.

In the authors' methods: Amplifying reference gene primers gave estimates of nucleated cell counts. This table comes from immunoSEQ multiplex PCR, and its TCRdb copy is limited to in-frame clones, with some not included. The DNA was the basis for D and trimming; V, J and clone size are from that table. Of more than 200,000 clones detected, 75% to 85% appear once; the ten largest clones hold roughly 4.3%. The CDR3 extends over 13 amino acids. Per germline, CDR1 SGHRS and CDR2 YFSETQ. Deletions cut 1 base from V and 4 bases from J, with 8 bases between. The age range of participants was about 18 to 100 years, with residence in fewer than 25 US areas.

The specimen sequenced was PBMCs or T cells enriched from blood (not recorded which). The V call is TRBV5-1, the J call TRBJ1-1; possibly TRBD1 for D (6 bases). This sequence was found in a man aged 25 to 45 with acute COVID-19. The CDR3 nucleotides read TGCGCCAGCAGCTTGACAGGGCGCACTGAAGCTTTCTTT. This codes for CASSLTGRTEAFF.